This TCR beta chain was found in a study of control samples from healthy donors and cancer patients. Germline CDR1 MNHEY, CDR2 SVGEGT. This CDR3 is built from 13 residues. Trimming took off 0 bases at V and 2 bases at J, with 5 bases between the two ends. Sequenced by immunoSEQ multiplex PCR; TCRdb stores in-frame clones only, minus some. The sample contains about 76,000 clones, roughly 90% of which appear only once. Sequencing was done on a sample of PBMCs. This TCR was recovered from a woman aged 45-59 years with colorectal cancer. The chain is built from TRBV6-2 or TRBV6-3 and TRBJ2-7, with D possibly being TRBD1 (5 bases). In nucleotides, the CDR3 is TGTGCCAGCAGTTACTCGACAGCCTACGAGCAGTACGTC. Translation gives CASSYSTAYEQYV.